The rows below give T cell receptor beta chains drawn from one sample of a study of T cell repertoires in cytomegalovirus infection. TCRdb passed the reads through MiXCR, listing each CDR3 protein once. This table holds 740,000 or so distinct CDR3 sequences, less than 40% found once. Source material: PBMCs. The source of these receptors is a human donor in good health (CMV status not recorded). Some clones in this sample may be carry-over from other donors' samples. Both conserved end residues are part of each CDR3. A D gene is named only where the DNA matches it firmly. Rows give clone size only sometimes, using once, few, many, or a class for an expanded clone.

V	J	D	size	DNA	CDR3
TRBV28	TRBJ2-2	.	once	TGTGCCAGCAGTTTATGGGGACCTTCGGTCTGGGGAAAAACCGGGGAGCTGTTTTTT	CASSLWGPSVWGKTGELFF
TRBV20-1	TRBJ2-5	TRBD1	.	TGCAGTGCTAGCATCGACAGGGGATCGGAGACCCAGTACTTC	CSASIDRGSETQYF
TRBV12-3/TRBV12-4	TRBJ2-3	.	few	TGTGCCAGCAGTCCCCTAGAAGCTAGCACAGATACGCAGTATTTT	CASSPLEASTDTQYF
TRBV5-1	TRBJ1-5	.	.	TGCGCCAGCAGCTTGGAGGCAGCCTCAAGCAATCAGCCCCAGCATTTT	CASSLEAASSNQPQHF
TRBV7-2	TRBJ2-1	TRBD2	.	TGTGCCAGCAGCAACCCGCTCTTGCGGGAGTATCTCTACAATGAGCAGTTCTTC	CASSNPLLREYLYNEQFF
TRBV7-8	TRBJ1-5	.	.	TGTGCCAGCAGCCTACCGGGGCTCAACCAGCCCCAGCTTTTT	CASSLPGLNQPQLF
TRBV28	TRBJ1-1	TRBD1	few	TGTGCCAGCACCCCTACAGGGGATGGGAGAGGCACTGAAGCTTTCTTT	CASTPTGDGRGTEAFF
TRBV15	TRBJ2-3	.	few	TGTGCCACCAGTAGAGGGGGGGGACTAAGCACAGATACGCAGTATTTT	CATSRGGGLSTDTQYF
TRBV7-8	TRBJ2-1	TRBD2	.	TGTGCCAGCATAGGCCTAGCGGGAGGTAGCTCCTACAATGAGCAGTTCTTC	CASIGLAGGSSYNEQFF
TRBV11-1	TRBJ2-1	.	.	TGTGCCAGCAGCTTAGAAAGGGGCGTGGAGCAGTTCTTC	CASSLERGVEQFF
TRBV11-1	TRBJ2-2	TRBD1	.	TGTGCCAGCAAGGACAGGAACGGGGAGCTGTTTTTT	CASKDRNGELFF
TRBV2	TRBJ2-3	.	.	TGTGCCAGCAGTGACTACGGCGCTCTTTTT	CASSDYGALF
TRBV12-3/TRBV12-4	TRBJ2-1	.	.	TGTGCCAGCAGTTCGGGACAGCGGGCTTATGAGCAGTTCTTC	CASSSGQRAYEQFF
TRBV19	TRBJ1-5	.	.	TGTGCCAGTAGTATCATTCCCCAAAGGGCGGGTTATTTCCAGCATTTT	CASSIIPQRAGYFQHF
TRBV19	TRBJ2-1	.	.	TGTGCCAGTAGCCCCACTAGTCTTCCTTACAATGAGCAGTTCTTC	CASSPTSLPYNEQFF
TRBV6-6	TRBJ1-2	.	.	TGTGCCAGCAACAACAGGGAGGGGAGGAATGGCTACACCTTC	CASNNREGRNGYTF
TRBV25-1	TRBJ1-2	.	.	TGTGCCAGCAGTGAATACGGCAGCGGAGGCTACACCTTC	CASSEYGSGGYTF
TRBV28	TRBJ1-4	TRBD1	few	TGTGCCAGCAGTTTACGACAGGGGCATGAAAAACTGTTTTTT	CASSLRQGHEKLFF
TRBV28	TRBJ1-6	.	.	TGTGCCAGCAGTTCGTTCGGGAGAGGGGGTAATTCACCCCTCCACTTT	CASSSFGRGGNSPLHF
TRBV5-5	TRBJ2-2	TRBD1	.	TGTGCCAGCAGCTTGGGGGTCCCGGGACAGGGAAGATTCGGGGAGCTGTTTTTT	CASSLGVPGQGRFGELFF
TRBV4-1	TRBJ2-3	.	few	TGCGCCAGCAAGCAGGAATACACAGATACGCAGTATTTT	CASKQEYTDTQYF
TRBV28	TRBJ2-3	.	.	TGTGCCAGCAGTCCGCCCGGACAGAGCAGGGCAGATACGCAGTATTTT	CASSPPGQSRADTQYF
TRBV28	TRBJ2-2	.	once	TGTGCCAGCACCATCACTGCGAACACCGGGGAGCTGTTTTTT	CASTITANTGELFF
TRBV3-1	TRBJ2-5	TRBD1	.	TGTGCCAGCAGCCTCAGGGGGACCGGACAAGAGACCCAGTACTTC	CASSLRGTGQETQYF
TRBV7-2	TRBJ1-2	.	many	TGTGCCAGCAGCCCGTTTGTGGGGAGTCAGGATGGCTACACCTTC	CASSPFVGSQDGYTF
TRBV7-6	TRBJ2-3	.	few	TGTGCCAGCAGCTTAGCCTACAGGGACGGGACAGATACGCAGTATTTT	CASSLAYRDGTDTQYF
TRBV20-1	TRBJ2-2	TRBD1	few	TGCAGTGCTCGAGAGACAGGGAGGCTGTTTTTT	CSARETGRLFF
TRBV7-2	TRBJ1-2	.	many	TGTGCCAGCAGCCGGGGACCTGAAGAATTTTATGGCTACACCTTC	CASSRGPEEFYGYTF
TRBV12-3/TRBV12-4	TRBJ2-4	.	.	TGTGCCAGCACCCCTTCATGGTCTACAAACATTCAGTACTTC	CASTPSWSTNIQYF